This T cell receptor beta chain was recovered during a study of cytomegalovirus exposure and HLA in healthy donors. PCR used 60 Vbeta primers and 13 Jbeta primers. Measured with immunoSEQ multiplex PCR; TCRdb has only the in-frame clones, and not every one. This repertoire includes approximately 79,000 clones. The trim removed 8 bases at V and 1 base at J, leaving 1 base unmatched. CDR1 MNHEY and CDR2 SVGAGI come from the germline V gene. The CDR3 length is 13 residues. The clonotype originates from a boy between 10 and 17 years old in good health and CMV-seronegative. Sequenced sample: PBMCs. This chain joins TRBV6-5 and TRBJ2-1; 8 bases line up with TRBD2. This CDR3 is CASSGGSYNEQFF. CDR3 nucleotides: TGTGCCAGCTCGGGGGGGTCCTACAATGAGCAGTTCTTC.